This TCR beta chain originates from a study of identical twins. General observations from the study: Twins' excess sharing was less marked for out-of-frame beta sequences. Model-predicted out-of-frame TCR alpha sharing fell below observed values in monozygotic twins.

This CDR3 comprises 16 residues. Losses at the gene ends were 7 bases for V and 6 bases for J; bases not matched to a gene: 9. Per the germline V gene, CDR1 is SGHAT and CDR2 is FQNNGV. From the 5' RACE reads, TCRdb called clonotypes with MiXCR, one entry per CDR3 protein. The sample carries about 890,000 distinct CDR3 sequences, 9% to 15% recorded once. As concerns this clonotype: Its antigen remains unknown.

These data were also reused for a study on yellow fever vaccine responses in identical twins. That study adds: A vaccine T cell response that seemed partly convergent and partly personalized was reported in twins.

The V call is TRBV11-2, the J call TRBJ2-1, with 13 bases identical to TRBD2. Sample: PBMCs. This sequence originates from a woman under 30 in good health. The CDR3: CASIRLAGGRSNEQFF. CDR3 DNA sequence: TGTGCCAGCATCAGACTAGCGGGGGGCCGGAGCAATGAGCAGTTCTTC.